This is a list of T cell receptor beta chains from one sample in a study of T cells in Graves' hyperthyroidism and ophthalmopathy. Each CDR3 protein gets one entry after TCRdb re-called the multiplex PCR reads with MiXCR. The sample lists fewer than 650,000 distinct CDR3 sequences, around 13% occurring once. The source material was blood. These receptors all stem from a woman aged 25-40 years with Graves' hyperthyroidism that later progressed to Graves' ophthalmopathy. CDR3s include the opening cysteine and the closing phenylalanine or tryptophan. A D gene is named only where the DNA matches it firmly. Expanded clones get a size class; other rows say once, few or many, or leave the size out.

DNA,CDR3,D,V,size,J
TGTGCCAGCACCCCTACCGATACAGGGGCCACTAGCACAGATACGCAGTATTTT,CASTPTDTGATSTDTQYF,TRBD1,TRBV6-2/TRBV6-3,few,TRBJ2-3
TGCGCCAGCAGCCCCCCTCAGTCGGGCTCCTACGAGCAGTACTTC,CASSPPQSGSYEQYF,.,TRBV5-1,few,TRBJ2-7
TGCGCCAGCAGCTACGGACAGGGCAGTGGGGATACGCAGTATTTT,CASSYGQGSGDTQYF,TRBD1,TRBV4-1,.,TRBJ2-3
TGCAGTGCTATAAGACAACCTACCTACGAGCAGTACTTC,CSAIRQPTYEQYF,.,TRBV20-1,many,TRBJ2-7
TGTGCCAGCAGGAACGGCTTGAGGAATTCACCCCTCCACTTT,CASRNGLRNSPLHF,.,TRBV28,many,TRBJ1-6
TGCAGTGCTAGCGCGGGGGTGAACACCGGGGAGCTGTTTTTT,CSASAGVNTGELFF,TRBD2,TRBV20-1,few,TRBJ2-2
TGCAGTGCTTTCACAGGGAACTATGGCTACACCTTC,CSAFTGNYGYTF,.,TRBV20-1,many,TRBJ1-2
TGCAGCGTTGAGGACTCCTCGTCGAACACCGGGGAGCTGTTTTTT,CSVEDSSSNTGELFF,.,TRBV29-1,.,TRBJ2-2
TGTGCCAGCAGCGACCCCCTAGCGGGAGGGCCCGGTGGCGAGCAGTACTTC,CASSDPLAGGPGGEQYF,TRBD2,TRBV7-8,.,TRBJ2-7
TGTGCCAGCAGCGGCACAGGGCTCCCTAATGAAAAACTGTTTTTT,CASSGTGLPNEKLFF,.,TRBV11-2,many,TRBJ1-4
TGTGCCAGCAGTCCTACGAGTAGACAGGAAAACTATGGCTACACCTTC,CASSPTSRQENYGYTF,.,TRBV28,many,TRBJ1-2
TGTGCCACCAGTGATCCGGGACGGAACACAGATACGCAGTATTTT,CATSDPGRNTDTQYF,.,TRBV24-1,many,TRBJ2-3
TGTGCCAGCAGCTTAGCAGGGGTGTACGAGCAGTACTTC,CASSLAGVYEQYF,.,TRBV7-2,many,TRBJ2-7
TGTGCCAGCAGCCCCGTGGGGTCAACCTACGAGCAGTACTTC,CASSPVGSTYEQYF,.,TRBV7-6,many,TRBJ2-7
TGTGCCAGCAATCCTGACAGGGCGCCTAGCACAGATACGCAGTATTTT,CASNPDRAPSTDTQYF,TRBD1,TRBV27,many,TRBJ2-3
TGTGCCATCAGTGAGTCGAAGGAGACCGGGGAGCTGTTTTTT,CAISESKETGELFF,.,TRBV10-3,many,TRBJ2-2
TGTGCCAGTTCCCGGGGAGGGTTAGACTATGGCTACACCTTC,CASSRGGLDYGYTF,.,TRBV19,few,TRBJ1-2
TGTGCCAGCAGCGTAGTCCCAGGGCCCCACAATGAGCAGTTCTTC,CASSVVPGPHNEQFF,.,TRBV9,.,TRBJ2-1
TGTGCCTGGAGTTCACGGCCCGGCAGGGCCTACGAGCAGTACTTC,CAWSSRPGRAYEQYF,.,TRBV30,few,TRBJ2-7
TGTGCTAGCAGCCCCGGACAGCACTCCTACGAGCAGTACTTC,CASSPGQHSYEQYF,.,TRBV7-7,many,TRBJ2-7
TGTGCCAGCTCACCGTTTAGGGGACAGACCTACGAGCAGTACTTC,CASSPFRGQTYEQYF,TRBD1,TRBV18,many,TRBJ2-7
TGTGCCAGCAGCCATCGACAGGGCGGCACTGAAGCTTTCTTT,CASSHRQGGTEAFF,TRBD1,TRBV3-1,many,TRBJ1-1
TGTGCCAGCAGTATACAGGGTCCGTACGAGCAGTACTTC,CASSIQGPYEQYF,.,TRBV28,many,TRBJ2-7
TGCGCCAGCAGCTCCTACCACCCCGACAGGGAAGGCACAGATACGCAGTATTTT,CASSSYHPDREGTDTQYF,TRBD1,TRBV5-1,many,TRBJ2-3
TGTGCCAGCTCACCACTAGACAGCGGCTCTGGAAACACCATATATTTT,CASSPLDSGSGNTIYF,.,TRBV18,.,TRBJ1-3
TGCGCCAGCAGCCAAGTGGGGGCAAACGAGCAGTACTTC,CASSQVGANEQYF,.,TRBV4-1,many,TRBJ2-7
TGTGCCAGCAGCCCCCGACAGGGGATGGAGGGGCTGGATACGCAGTATTTT,CASSPRQGMEGLDTQYF,TRBD1,TRBV9,.,TRBJ2-3
TGTGCCAGCAGCCAAGGTACAACAGATCCTGGGGAGACCCAGTACTTC,CASSQGTTDPGETQYF,.,TRBV14,many,TRBJ2-5
TGTGCCAGCAGCTTAGTAACAGGGGAATCCTATGGCTACACCTTC,CASSLVTGESYGYTF,TRBD1,TRBV7-2,many,TRBJ1-2
TGTGCCAGCAGCTTAGTGACTAGCGGGACCGGGGAGCTGTTTTTT,CASSLVTSGTGELFF,TRBD2,TRBV7-9,many,TRBJ2-2
TGTGCCAGCAGTTCCCAACTCTCACAGGACCTGAACACTGAAGCTTTCTTT,CASSSQLSQDLNTEAFF,.,TRBV28,many,TRBJ1-1
TGTGCCAGCAGCCAGTTCGCCTACGAGCAGTACTTC,CASSQFAYEQYF,.,TRBV14,many,TRBJ2-7
TGTGCCTGGAGTCCTAGAGAGGGGGCCCAGTACTTC,CAWSPREGAQYF,.,TRBV30,.,TRBJ2-5